The T cell receptor (beta chain) described here comes from a study of blood T cell repertoires in COVID-19. The overall study: Researchers got acute and convalescent COVID-19 samples from the United States, Italy and Spain. Nucleic acid was either cDNA or gDNA, and it came from T cells, B-cell-depleted T cells, or PBMCs.

The V gene end was trimmed by 5 bases and the J gene end by 3 bases; junction bases not matched to a gene: 7. Germline CDR1 reads MDHEN; CDR2 reads SYDVKM. The CDR3 contains 15 residues. Original handling: Nucleated cell number was recorded as an estimate derived from reference gene primer amplification. Measured with immunoSEQ multiplex PCR; TCRdb has only the in-frame clones, and not every one. V, J and clone size are those of that table, while D and trimming were read from the DNA. Here the sample spans about 97,000 clones, around 84% being singletons. This clonotype was sampled from a man aged 45-60 years with active or convalescent COVID-19. Sequenced: peripheral blood. The chain uses TRBV28 and TRBJ1-5; 7 nucleotides agree with TRBD1. Written as DNA, the CDR3 is TGTGCCAGCAGTCCGATTCAGGGGGACAATCAGCCCCAGCATTTT. This sequence encodes CASSPIQGDNQPQHF.